These T cell receptor beta chains were read from a single sample in a study of cytomegalovirus exposure and HLA in healthy donors. Assay used: immunoSEQ multiplex PCR; TCRdb lists only in-frame clones, some missing. The sample gives about 160,000 clones, approximately 79% of which show up once; about 7% is in the top ten. The sample comprised PBMCs. These receptors all stem from a man in his forties in good health and CMV-seropositive. CDR3s include the opening cysteine and the closing phenylalanine or tryptophan. The order of the fields is D gene, clone size, V gene, J gene, CDR3 length, CDR3 protein, CDR3 DNA. A D gene is named only where the DNA matches it firmly. Size is stated for part of the rows, as once, few or many counts, or as a class when the clone is expanded.

d_call: .
clone_size: .
v_call: TRBV6-1
j_call: TRBJ1-1
cdr3_length: 11
cdr3_aa: CASSYGAEAFF
cdr3_nt: TGTGCCAGCAGTTACGGGGCTGAAGCTTTCTTT

d_call: .
clone_size: .
v_call: TRBV27
j_call: TRBJ2-7
cdr3_length: 15
cdr3_aa: CASSRGILGDYEQYF
cdr3_nt: TGTGCCAGCAGTCGGGGGATACTGGGGGACTACGAGCAGTACTTC

d_call: .
clone_size: .
v_call: TRBV30
j_call: TRBJ1-2
cdr3_length: 13
cdr3_aa: CAWSRDNNYGYTF
cdr3_nt: TGTGCCTGGAGTCGGGACAATAACTATGGCTACACCTTC

d_call: .
clone_size: .
v_call: TRBV21-1
j_call: TRBJ1-5
cdr3_length: 15
cdr3_aa: CASSRTTRERQPQHF
cdr3_nt: TGTGCCAGCAGCAGAACTACAAGGGAGCGGCAGCCCCAGCATTTT

d_call: .
clone_size: .
v_call: TRBV29-1
j_call: TRBJ2-2
cdr3_length: 14
cdr3_aa: CSVTGRSGTGELFF
cdr3_nt: TGCAGCGTTACAGGGCGTTCGGGCACCGGGGAGCTGTTTTTT

d_call: .
clone_size: .
v_call: TRBV27
j_call: TRBJ2-1
cdr3_length: 16
cdr3_aa: CASIPAFGETWSEQFF
cdr3_nt: TGTGCCAGCATCCCAGCGTTCGGCGAGACGTGGAGTGAGCAGTTCTTC

d_call: .
clone_size: .
v_call: TRBV5-1
j_call: TRBJ1-5
cdr3_length: 13
cdr3_aa: CASKPEPSGPQHF
cdr3_nt: TGCGCCAGTAAACCGGAACCCTCAGGGCCCCAGCATTTT

d_call: TRBD1
clone_size: .
v_call: TRBV18
j_call: TRBJ2-7
cdr3_length: 16
cdr3_aa: CASSPDPDRSSYEQYF
cdr3_nt: TGTGCCAGCTCACCCGACCCGGACAGGAGCTCCTACGAGCAGTACTTC

d_call: TRBD1
clone_size: few
v_call: TRBV11-2
j_call: TRBJ2-7
cdr3_length: 15
cdr3_aa: CASSLPGDRRYEQYF
cdr3_nt: TGTGCCAGCAGCCTGCCTGGGGACAGACGCTACGAGCAGTACTTC

d_call: .
clone_size: .
v_call: TRBV9
j_call: TRBJ1-1
cdr3_length: 14
cdr3_aa: CASSAARENAEAFF
cdr3_nt: TGTGCCAGCAGCGCCGCCCGGGAGAACGCTGAAGCTTTCTTT

d_call: .
clone_size: few
v_call: TRBV13
j_call: TRBJ1-1
cdr3_length: 16
cdr3_aa: CASSLDRILGNTEAFF
cdr3_nt: TGTGCCAGCAGCTTAGACAGGATCCTCGGGAACACTGAAGCTTTCTTT

d_call: .
clone_size: .
v_call: TRBV25-1
j_call: TRBJ1-2
cdr3_length: 16
cdr3_aa: CASSEYGPEADYGYTF
cdr3_nt: TGTGCCAGCAGTGAATATGGCCCTGAAGCGGACTATGGCTACACCTTC

d_call: .
clone_size: .
v_call: TRBV5-4
j_call: TRBJ1-1
cdr3_length: 16
cdr3_aa: CASSSGGSGMNTEAFF
cdr3_nt: TGTGCCAGCAGCTCGGGGGGGTCGGGGATGAACACTGAAGCTTTCTTT

d_call: .
clone_size: .
v_call: TRBV2
j_call: TRBJ1-1
cdr3_length: 13
cdr3_aa: CASNTGMNTEAFF
cdr3_nt: TGTGCCAGCAATACGGGAATGAACACTGAAGCTTTCTTT

d_call: .
clone_size: .
v_call: TRBV18
j_call: TRBJ1-1
cdr3_length: 17
cdr3_aa: CASSPISRSFMNTEAFF
cdr3_nt: TGTGCCAGCTCTCCAATCTCGAGGTCCTTCATGAACACTGAAGCTTTCTTT

d_call: TRBD2
clone_size: .
v_call: TRBV5-4
j_call: TRBJ2-1
cdr3_length: 12
cdr3_aa: CASSPTGGGQFF
cdr3_nt: TGTGCCAGCAGCCCTACTGGGGGGGGGCAGTTCTTC

d_call: TRBD2
clone_size: .
v_call: TRBV7-2
j_call: TRBJ2-3
cdr3_length: 17
cdr3_aa: CASSPGGASGAADTQYF
cdr3_nt: TGTGCCAGCAGCCCCGGGGGGGCTAGCGGGGCGGCAGATACGCAGTATTTT

d_call: TRBD1
clone_size: few
v_call: TRBV9
j_call: TRBJ2-1
cdr3_length: 19
cdr3_aa: CASSAPLHTGTGVRNEQFF
cdr3_nt: TGTGCCAGCAGCGCCCCTTTGCATACCGGGACAGGGGTGAGGAATGAGCAGTTCTTC

d_call: TRBD2
clone_size: few
v_call: TRBV5-8
j_call: TRBJ2-5
cdr3_length: 14
cdr3_aa: CASSFTSGSETQYF
cdr3_nt: TGTGCCAGCAGCTTCACTAGCGGTAGTGAGACCCAGTACTTC

d_call: TRBD2
clone_size: .
v_call: TRBV5-6
j_call: TRBJ2-1
cdr3_length: 14
cdr3_aa: CASSLLADYNEQFF
cdr3_nt: TGTGCCAGCAGCTTGCTAGCGGACTACAATGAGCAGTTCTTC

d_call: .
clone_size: few
v_call: TRBV2
j_call: TRBJ1-1
cdr3_length: 14
cdr3_aa: CASSANGVGTEAFF
cdr3_nt: TGTGCCAGCAGCGCCAACGGGGTAGGCACTGAAGCTTTCTTT

d_call: .
clone_size: .
v_call: TRBV7-3
j_call: TRBJ2-7
cdr3_length: 12
cdr3_aa: CASSSSSYEQYF
cdr3_nt: TGTGCCAGCAGCTCCAGCTCCTACGAGCAGTACTTC

d_call: TRBD2
clone_size: .
v_call: TRBV9
j_call: TRBJ2-3
cdr3_length: 13
cdr3_aa: CASTPGGTDTQYF
cdr3_nt: TGTGCCAGCACCCCGGGGGGGACAGATACGCAGTATTTT

d_call: TRBD1
clone_size: few
v_call: TRBV7-6
j_call: TRBJ1-2
cdr3_length: 13
cdr3_aa: CASSLLQGAGYTF
cdr3_nt: TGTGCCAGCAGCTTACTACAGGGGGCTGGCTACACCTTC

d_call: TRBD1
clone_size: .
v_call: TRBV6-5
j_call: TRBJ2-1
cdr3_length: 13
cdr3_aa: CASRDRGYSEQFF
cdr3_nt: TGTGCCAGCAGGGACAGGGGATACAGTGAGCAGTTCTTC

d_call: .
clone_size: .
v_call: TRBV14
j_call: TRBJ1-2
cdr3_length: 12
cdr3_aa: CASSQDREGYTF
cdr3_nt: TGTGCCAGCAGCCAAGATCGGGAAGGCTACACCTTC

d_call: TRBD1
clone_size: .
v_call: TRBV19
j_call: TRBJ1-2
cdr3_length: 15
cdr3_aa: CASRTTDRGPYGYTF
cdr3_nt: TGTGCCAGTAGGACAACGGACAGGGGACCATATGGCTACACCTTC